These T cell receptor beta chains were read from a single sample in a study of blood T cell repertoires in COVID-19. Measured with immunoSEQ multiplex PCR; TCRdb has only the in-frame clones, and not every one. The sample records some 210,000 clones, about 85% being singletons. Sequenced material: peripheral blood. These receptors all come from a human donor in a cohort sampled during active COVID-19. The CDR3 runs from the conserved cysteine through the conserved F or W. Fields, in order: D gene, clone size, J gene, V gene, CDR3 length, CDR3 protein, CDR3 DNA. The D gene is left open where the match is weak. Clone size is stated in some rows and not others, as once, few, many or a class when expanded.

. | . | TRBJ1-2 | TRBV27 | 14 | CASSLTRQGYGYTF | TGTGCCAGCAGTCTGACCCGACAAGGCTATGGCTACACCTTC
. | . | TRBJ1-1 | TRBV10-3 | 12 | CAISVSLTEAFF | TGTGCCATCAGTGTCTCCCTTACTGAAGCTTTCTTT
TRBD1 | . | TRBJ1-6 | TRBV11-2 | 14 | CAGGTGHYNSPLHF | TGTGCCGGGGGGACAGGACACTATAATTCACCCCTCCACTTT
. | . | TRBJ2-7 | TRBV2 | 13 | CASNTRVSYEQYF | TGTGCCAGCAATACTAGGGTCTCCTACGAGCAGTACTTC
. | once | TRBJ1-6 | TRBV3-1/TRBV3-2 | 16 | CASSQDIKGLDSPLHF | TGTGCCAGCAGCCAAGATATAAAGGGACTTGATTCACCCCTCCACTTT
TRBD2 | once | TRBJ2-7 | TRBV18 | 14 | CASSPPGRVHEQYF | TGTGCCAGCTCACCACCGGGGAGGGTGCACGAGCAGTACTTC
TRBD2 | . | TRBJ2-3 | TRBV6-1 | 17 | CASSVRGRAVVTDTQYF | TGTGCCAGCAGTGTACGCGGGAGAGCTGTGGTGACAGATACGCAGTATTTT
TRBD2 | . | TRBJ2-7 | TRBV11-2 | 14 | CASSLLSSGYEQYF | TGTGCCAGCAGCTTATTGTCTAGCGGGTACGAGCAGTACTTC
. | . | TRBJ1-5 | TRBV6-5 | 13 | CASGGTRNQPQHF | TGTGCCAGCGGAGGGACCAGAAATCAGCCCCAGCATTTT
TRBD1 | few | TRBJ2-5 | TRBV11-2 | 16 | CASSQFKGQGEETQYF | TGTGCCAGCAGCCAATTTAAGGGACAGGGGGAAGAGACCCAGTACTTC
. | . | TRBJ1-1 | TRBV20-1 | 13 | CSASRTGRTEAFF | TGCAGTGCTAGTCGAACGGGGAGGACTGAAGCTTTCTTT
TRBD1 | few | TRBJ2-2 | TRBV29-1 | 13 | CSVADRVAGELFF | TGCAGCGTCGCGGACAGGGTAGCCGGGGAGCTGTTTTTT
TRBD1 | . | TRBJ1-1 | TRBV7-2 | 14 | CASSSWTGNTEAFF | TGTGCCAGCAGCTCCTGGACAGGGAACACTGAAGCTTTCTTT
. | once | TRBJ2-3 | TRBV5-1 | 15 | CASSLATGVGDTQYF | TGCGCCAGCAGCTTGGCGACGGGAGTTGGAGATACGCAGTATTTT
TRBD2 | . | TRBJ2-7 | TRBV5-1 | 16 | CASSLPRTSGNYEQYF | TGCGCCAGCAGCTTACCCCGGACTAGCGGGAACTACGAGCAGTACTTC
. | . | TRBJ1-1 | TRBV5-4 | 12 | CASGRVNTEAFF | TGTGCCAGCGGCAGGGTGAACACTGAAGCTTTCTTT
. | . | TRBJ1-1 | TRBV28 | 12 | CASSFSQSEAFF | TGTGCCAGCAGTTTCAGTCAGTCTGAAGCTTTCTTT
TRBD1 | . | TRBJ1-2 | TRBV19 | 14 | CASRRQGSNYGYTF | TGTGCCAGTAGGCGACAGGGATCTAACTATGGCTACACCTTC
. | . | TRBJ1-4 | TRBV7-2 | 14 | CASSPTGGYEKLFF | TGTGCCAGCAGCCCCACGGGGGGGTACGAAAAACTGTTTTTT
TRBD1 | . | TRBJ1-2 | TRBV19 | 21 | CASGPPTHRRDSGFGVYGYTF | TGTGCCAGTGGCCCCCCTACTCACCGACGGGACAGCGGTTTTGGGGTCTATGGCTACACCTTC
. | . | TRBJ2-5 | TRBV6-6 | 15 | CASTLTGSSKETQYF | TGTGCCAGTACGTTGACGGGGTCTAGTAAAGAGACCCAGTACTTC
. | . | TRBJ2-5 | TRBV7-8 | 17 | CASSLDGFQASQETQYF | TGTGCCAGCAGCTTAGATGGTTTCCAGGCCTCCCAAGAGACCCAGTACTTC
TRBD1 | few | TRBJ2-7 | TRBV5-1 | 15 | CASSPFGTATNEQYF | TGCGCCAGCAGCCCCTTCGGGACAGCGACGAACGAGCAGTACTTC
TRBD1 | . | TRBJ2-3 | TRBV3-1/TRBV3-2 | 15 | CASSQPTGGRDTQYF | TGTGCCAGCAGCCAACCCACAGGGGGCCGTGATACGCAGTATTTT
. | once | TRBJ1-3 | TRBV18 | 15 | CASSPNARGGNTIYF | TGTGCCAGCTCACCAAACGCCAGGGGCGGAAACACCATATATTTT
. | . | TRBJ1-2 | TRBV10-1 | 13 | CASRAGGIYGYTF | TGCGCCAGCAGGGCCGGGGGGATTTATGGCTACACCTTC
. | . | TRBJ2-7 | TRBV4-2 | 14 | CASSQVPRNYEQYF | TGTGCCAGCAGCCAAGTCCCCAGGAACTACGAGCAGTACTTC
. | . | TRBJ2-5 | TRBV30 | 12 | CACPTGAETQYF | TGTGCCTGTCCGACAGGCGCGGAGACCCAGTACTTC
. | . | TRBJ1-1 | TRBV29-1 | 13 | CSVETVRNTEAFF | TGCAGCGTGGAAACGGTCCGGAACACTGAAGCTTTCTTT
. | . | TRBJ1-3 | TRBV19 | 14 | CASSLDNSGNTIYF | TGTGCCAGTAGCCTCGACAACTCTGGAAACACCATATATTTT
. | . | TRBJ2-3 | TRBV5-1 | 14 | CASSLTGARDTQYF | TGCGCCAGCAGCTTGACGGGAGCCAGAGATACGCAGTATTTT
. | . | TRBJ1-5 | TRBV25-1 | 14 | CASSDETASRPQHF | TGTGCCAGCAGTGATGAAACTGCCTCCCGGCCCCAGCATTTT
TRBD1 | . | TRBJ2-7 | TRBV15 | 15 | CATSRTGTGKEEQYF | TGTGCCACCAGCAGAACCGGGACAGGGAAAGAAGAGCAGTACTTC
. | . | TRBJ1-6 | TRBV12-3/TRBV12-4 | 12 | CASSSTGSSLHF | TGTGCCAGCAGTTCTACAGGGAGCTCCCTCCACTTT
TRBD2 | . | TRBJ2-3 | TRBV2 | 15 | CASSEERGYTDTQYF | TGTGCCAGCAGCGAGGAGCGGGGCTACACAGATACGCAGTATTTT
TRBD1 | once | TRBJ1-1 | TRBV29-1 | 14 | CSVEKTGVGTEAFF | TGCAGCGTTGAAAAAACAGGGGTCGGAACTGAAGCTTTCTTT
. | . | TRBJ1-4 | TRBV7-9 | 14 | CASSFRATNEKLFF | TGTGCCAGCAGCTTCCGTGCAACTAATGAAAAACTGTTTTTT
. | . | TRBJ2-7 | TRBV28 | 14 | CASTGRDTTYEQYF | TGTGCCAGCACCGGTCGGGACACCACCTACGAGCAGTACTTC
. | . | TRBJ1-5 | TRBV6-5 | 12 | CASSTGYQPQHF | TGTGCCAGCAGTACAGGGTATCAGCCCCAGCATTTT
. | . | TRBJ1-3 | TRBV28 | 14 | CASISGGGRNTIYF | TGTGCCAGCATTTCGGGGGGGGGAAGAAACACCATATATTTT
. | . | TRBJ2-7 | TRBV5-4 | 11 | CASSSTYEQYF | TGTGCCAGCAGTTCAACCTACGAGCAGTACTTC
. | many | TRBJ1-2 | TRBV7-9 | 14 | CASSLAEANYGYTF | TGTGCCAGCAGCTTAGCAGAGGCTAACTATGGCTACACCTTC
. | once | TRBJ1-2 | TRBV27 | 15 | CASSALSVLPNGYTF | TGTGCCAGCAGTGCTCTCAGCGTTCTCCCTAATGGCTACACCTTC
. | . | TRBJ2-7 | TRBV7-2 | 13 | CASSFGRGYEQYF | TGTGCCAGCAGCTTCGGCAGGGGCTACGAGCAGTACTTC
. | . | TRBJ1-6 | TRBV5-4 | 15 | CASSLGSGFNSPLHF | TGTGCCAGCAGCTTGGGGTCAGGGTTCAATTCACCCCTCCACTTT
TRBD1 | . | TRBJ1-4 | TRBV28 | 18 | CASSSLRWTGESNEKLFF | TGTGCCAGCAGTTCCCTCCGATGGACAGGGGAGTCTAATGAAAAACTGTTTTTT
TRBD1 | . | TRBJ1-4 | TRBV6-5 | 15 | CASSLRTGSNEKLFF | TGTGCCAGCAGTCTCAGGACAGGCAGTAATGAAAAACTGTTTTTT
. | few | TRBJ2-1 | TRBV13 | 12 | CASGVRGSEQFF | TGTGCCAGCGGGGTACGGGGGAGTGAGCAGTTCTTC
TRBD1 | . | TRBJ1-1 | TRBV5-5 | 16 | CASSFGVGQGGTEAFF | TGTGCCAGCAGCTTTGGGGTGGGGCAGGGGGGCACTGAAGCTTTCTTT
TRBD2 | . | TRBJ2-1 | TRBV6-1 | 16 | CASSVTNGRRNNEQFF | TGTGCCAGCAGTGTAACTAACGGGAGGAGGAACAATGAGCAGTTCTTC
TRBD1 | . | TRBJ1-5 | TRBV18 | 13 | CASSLGQNQPQHF | TGTGCCAGCTCACTGGGACAGAATCAGCCCCAGCATTTT
TRBD1 | . | TRBJ2-7 | TRBV28 | 14 | CASRSGTAAYEQYF | TGTGCCAGCAGGTCCGGGACAGCCGCCTACGAGCAGTACTTC
TRBD1 | few | TRBJ1-1 | TRBV19 | 15 | CASSIKQGAYTEAFF | TGTGCCAGTAGTATCAAACAGGGGGCGTACACTGAAGCTTTCTTT
TRBD2 | many | TRBJ2-1 | TRBV7-9 | 16 | CASSSGTSGSYNEQFF | TGTGCCAGCAGTTCCGGGACTAGCGGTTCCTACAATGAGCAGTTCTTC
. | once | TRBJ2-5 | TRBV19 | 16 | CASSIGGTRLQETQYF | TGTGCCAGTAGTATAGGGGGGACACGACTTCAAGAGACCCAGTACTTC
. | . | TRBJ2-7 | TRBV11-3 | 13 | CASSLVLGGEQYF | TGTGCCAGCAGCTTAGTTTTAGGGGGCGAGCAGTACTTC
. | . | TRBJ1-1 | TRBV10-3 | 14 | CAISGGRGGTEAFF | TGTGCCATCAGTGGAGGGCGGGGGGGCACTGAAGCTTTCTTT